Listed here are 24 T cell receptor beta chains from one sample, sequenced in a study of metastatic and nonmetastatic thyroid tumors. None of the patients had undergone any treatment ahead of thyroid surgery. Using MiXCR, TCRdb re-called clones from the PCR reads. The sample carries tens of thousands of clones, less than 15% recorded once. Input material: blood. These receptors came from a female donor with papillary thyroid cancer or a benign thyroid nodule (not recorded which). Some clones in this sample may be carry-over from other donors' samples.

This clone was seen once. A junction end diverges from the germline sequence, so it may reflect a read error. V gene TRBV12-3 or TRBV12-4 combines with J gene TRBJ1-1; tentative D call: TRBD1 (5 bases). The CDR3 spans 12 residues. The CDR3 DNA reads as TGTGCCAGCAGTAGGGGTATCACTGAAGCTTATTTT. Protein sequence: CASSRGITEAYF.

To note about this clone: This may arise from a read error, as a much more abundant clone is one base away. V and J are TRBV5-6 and TRBJ2-7; D tentatively fits TRBD1 or TRBD2 (5 bases each). In germline, CDR1 is SGHDT, CDR2 YYEEEE. CDR3 size: 17 residues. Trimming removed 5 bases at V and 5 bases at J, with 26 bases between. As DNA, the CDR3 is TGTGCCAGCAGTTCATGGGGGATGGGCCCCTCAGGCAACGAGCAGTACTTC. Amino acid sequence: CASSSWGMGPSGNEQYF.

This clone showed up just a few times. The J gene is TRBJ1-3, the V gene TRBV19, with 9 bases that match TRBD1. Trimming at V came to 3 bases and at J to 2 bases, leaving 2 bases not matched to a gene. The CDR3 totals 15 residues. The germline V gene has CDR1 LNHDA and CDR2 SQIVND (reference sequence). For the CDR3, the DNA is TGTGCCAGTAGTATCCGGGACAGGGCTGGAAACACCATATATTTT. Amino acids: CASSIRDRAGNTIYF.

There are many counts of this clone. The V call is TRBV27, the J call TRBJ1-1; no clear D. CDR3 size: 14 residues. Per the germline V gene, CDR1 is MNHEY and CDR2 is SMNVEV (reference sequence). Between the trimmed V and J ends, which lost 2 bases and 11 bases, there was a span of 18 bases. The CDR3 spells CASSLGPRQVRAFF. The CDR3 region has the DNA TGTGCCAGCAGTTTAGGTCCACGACAAGTCAGGGCTTTCTTT.

DNA for the CDR3: TGCGCCAGCAGCCAAGTACAGGGTTACGAGCAGTACTTC. Translation gives CASSQVQGYEQYF. This chain joins TRBV4-1 and TRBJ2-7; the D gene is possibly TRBD1 (6 bases). Trimming took off 1 base at V and 4 bases at J, with 8 bases between the two ends. Germline V gene data show CDR1 as MGHRA and CDR2 as YSYEKL. The CDR3 is 13 amino acids.

The chain is built from TRBV11-2 and TRBJ2-1, with 15 positions matching TRBD2. Germline lookup yields CDR1 SGHAT and CDR2 FQNNGV. Losses at the gene ends were 7 bases for V and 12 bases for J; bases not matched to a gene: 13. The CDR3 runs 16 residues. CDR3 residues: CASIRATGLAGGGQFF. As DNA, the CDR3 is TGTGCCAGCATTCGAGCCACGGGACTAGCGGGAGGAGGGCAGTTCTTC.

This clone was seen ten or more times. The V and J genes are TRBV27 and TRBJ2-6; 9 positions agree with TRBD1. CDR1 MNHEY and CDR2 SMNVEV come from the germline V gene (reference sequence). The CDR3 sequence is 18 residues long. The trim removed 3 bases at V and 2 bases at J, leaving 8 bases unmatched. DNA of the CDR3: TGTGCCAGCAGTTTTTTGGACAGGGGTGGTGCTGGGGCCAACGTCCTGACTTTC. Translated, it gives CASSFLDRGGAGANVLTF.

This clone occurred many times. This CDR3 reads CATSREGGARAFF. CDR3 bases: TGTGCCACCAGCAGAGAAGGGGGGGCGAGAGCTTTCTTT. The genes are TRBV15 and TRBJ1-1; D might be TRBD1 (6 bases). This CDR3 spans 13 amino acids. Germline CDR1 and CDR2: LNHNV and YYDKDF (reference sequence). V was clipped by 0 bases and J by 10 bases, with 12 bases between them.

This clone was seen many times. The CDR3, as DNA: TGTGCCAGCAGCTTAGCCAACGGGGTCAATGAGCAGTTCTTC. This translates into CASSLANGVNEQFF. The chain joins TRBV11-2 to TRBJ2-1; D may be TRBD2 (5 bases). V lost 1 base to trimming and J lost 6 bases, with 10 bases between them. CDR3 length: 14 residues. Germline CDR1 reads SGHAT; CDR2 reads FQNNGV.

This clone was recorded at least ten times. The chain joins TRBV4-1 to TRBJ2-5; D uncertain. The CDR3 length is 13 residues. Trimming left V 5 bases short and J 4 bases short, with 11 bases between. The germline V gene has CDR1 MGHRA and CDR2 YSYEKL. The CDR3 loop is CASSFLIRETQYF. The CDR3 coding sequence is TGCGCCAGCAGCTTTCTCATCCGAGAGACCCAGTACTTC.

The sample holds many counts of this clone. The genes are TRBV5-1 and TRBJ2-1; the match to TRBD1 covers 7 bases. The CDR3 totals 15 residues. The J segment lost 5 bases and the V segment lost 0 bases, leaving 5 bases of the junction unmatched. Germline-derived CDR1 and CDR2 are SGHRS and YFSETQ. CDR3 coding DNA: TGCGCCAGCAGCTTGGCCCAGGGGGTCCACAATGAGCAGTTCTTC. The encoded protein is CASSLAQGVHNEQFF.

This clone is judged medium-sized (0.01 to 0.1%). The chain has TRBV28 and TRBJ2-7, with 10 bases fitting TRBD2. The V and J ends lost 3 bases and 3 bases, in that order; junction bases with no gene match: 5. The CDR3 contains 15 residues. The germline gives CDR1 MDHEN, CDR2 SYDVKM. The CDR3 DNA reads TGTGCCAGCAGTTTCCCGGGACTAGCGAACTACGAGCAGTACTTC. This codes for CASSFPGLANYEQYF.

Many counts were recorded for this clone. The V and J genes are TRBV20-1 and TRBJ2-7; D not certain. CDR1 DFQATT and CDR2 SNEGSKA come from the germline V gene (reference sequence). The CDR3 runs 15 residues. V was cut by 4 bases and J by 2 bases, with 18 bases left in between. The CDR3 reads CSAIKIGYDAYEQYF. For the CDR3, the DNA is TGCAGTGCTATCAAGATAGGATATGACGCCTACGAGCAGTACTTC.

Only one count was recorded for this clone. The chain combines TRBV29-1 with TRBJ2-5; 9 bases agree with TRBD2. The J segment lost 4 bases and the V segment lost 4 bases, leaving 7 bases of the junction unmatched. CDR1 SQVTM and CDR2 ANQGSEA come from the germline V gene. This CDR3 is 14 amino acids long. This CDR3 reads CSVGGAGGLETQYF. The DNA for the CDR3 is TGCAGCGTTGGAGGGGCGGGAGGGCTAGAGACCCAGTACTTC.

This clone was recorded at least ten times. The genes are TRBV7-8 and TRBJ1-5; D remains ambiguous. Looked up from germline, CDR1 is SGHVS and CDR2 is FQNEAQ. The CDR3 has 14 residues. V was shortened by 0 bases and J by 0 bases, with 3 bases between the two germline ends. The CDR3 reads CASSLALSNQPQHF. CDR3 DNA sequence: TGTGCCAGCAGCTTAGCCCTTAGCAATCAGCCCCAGCATTTT.

The chain carries TRBV4-2 and TRBJ2-7, with 9 bases fitting TRBD2. The V gene's germline CDR1 is LGHNA and CDR2 YNFKEQ. The CDR3 is 14 amino acids. V was pared by 2 bases and J by 4 bases, with 3 bases of the junction left unmatched. For the CDR3, the DNA is TGTGCCAGCAGCCAACTAGCGGGAAAATACGAGCAGTACTTC. It yields the protein CASSQLAGKYEQYF.

A remark on this clone: A junction end diverges from the germline sequence, so it may reflect a read error. The chain combines TRBV11-2 with TRBJ2-3; TRBD2 aligns across 9 bases. This CDR3 region has 17 residues. Germline V lookup: CDR1 SGHAT, CDR2 FQNNGV. CDR3 region: CASPPGREGRIGYTQCF. The CDR3 DNA is TGTGCCAGCCCCCCCGGGCGGGAGGGCCGTATAGGATATACGCAGTGTTTT.

The table lists this clone with many counts. The V and J genes are TRBV27 and TRBJ1-4; no reliable D call. This CDR3 is built from 14 residues. The germline V and J ends were trimmed by 3 bases and 2 bases, with 7 bases remaining between them. Per germline, CDR1 MNHEY and CDR2 SMNVEV (reference sequence). As DNA, the CDR3 is TGTGCCAGCAGTTTCGGATCGACTAATGAAAAACTGTTTTTT. Its protein product is CASSFGSTNEKLFF.

This clone was seen repeatedly, ten times or more. The chain couples TRBV30 to TRBJ1-1, with a possible D match to TRBD1 (5 bases). V lost 4 bases and J lost 3, with 9 bases in between. Germline loops: CDR1 GTSNPN, CDR2 SVGIG (reference sequence). This CDR3 is 12 amino acids long. The CDR3: CAWTGSYTEAFF. The CDR3, as DNA: TGTGCCTGGACAGGGTCGTACACTGAAGCTTTCTTT. The whole variable domain, filled in from reference TRBV30 and TRBJ1-1, reads SQTIHQWPATLVQPVGSPLSLECTVEGTSNPNLYWYRQAAGRGLQLLFYSVGIGQISSEVPQNLSASRPQDRQFILSSKKLLLSDSGFYLCAWTGSYTEAFFGQGTRLTVV.

This clone is labeled medium-sized. This chain links TRBV6-2 or TRBV6-3 with TRBJ1-2, with 9 bases identical to TRBD1. Germline values: CDR1 MNHEY, CDR2 SVGEGT. The CDR3 contains 17 residues. J was trimmed by 2 bases and V by 6 bases; bases with no gene match: 13. The CDR3 is CASSPDPGTGSNYGYTF. In DNA, the CDR3 is TGTGCCAGCAGCCCAGACCCCGGGACAGGGTCAAACTATGGCTACACCTTC.

This clone was found a few times. Germline and junction disagree at one end, which may indicate a read error. This chain links TRBV12-3 or TRBV12-4 with TRBJ2-3, with D possibly being TRBD2 (6 bases). The length of the CDR3 is 17 residues. In DNA form, the CDR3 reads TGTGCCAGCAGTTTAGAGCTGGAGGGGTCACGAACAGATACGCACTATTTT. This encodes CASSLELEGSRTDTHYF.

This clone was detected ten times or more. The V call is TRBV24-1, the J call TRBJ2-5, with 8 bases fitting TRBD2. This CDR3 is built from 13 residues. Germline values: CDR1 KGHDR, CDR2 SFDVKD. V shed 6 bases, J shed 5 bases, and the junction held 4 bases outside the gene matches. DNA for the CDR3: TGTGCCACCAGTCGCGGGGGGACGGAGACCCAGTACTTC. Its translation: CATSRGGTETQYF.

This clone was seen at least ten times. This chain links TRBV20-1 with TRBJ1-5, with 8 bases matching TRBD1. This CDR3 contains 13 residues. The germline V gene has CDR1 DFQATT and CDR2 SNEGSKA (reference sequence). The V gene end was trimmed by 6 bases and the J gene end by 4 bases; junction bases not matched to a gene: 5. CDR3 sequence reads: CSAYRGSNQPQHF. CDR3 in DNA: TGCAGTGCCTACAGGGGGTCTAATCAGCCCCAGCATTTT.

This clone has only a few counts. A much larger clone is a single base away; this may be a read error. No conserved phenylalanine or tryptophan is present at the end of the CDR3, so a read error is the likely explanation. This sample includes further DNA sequences coding for the same CDR3. In DNA form, the CDR3 reads TGCGCCAGCAGCTTGGGGTCCGGGTCTGGGGAAAAACTGTTTCTT. Its protein is CASSLGSGSGEKLFL. V is TRBV5-1 and J is TRBJ1-4, with unresolved D. The length of the CDR3 is 15 residues. CDR1 and CDR2 from the germline V gene are SGHRS and YFSETQ. V was trimmed by 0 bases and J by 8 bases, leaving 14 bases between them.